Sequencing of this T cell receptor beta chain was carried out in a study of blood T cell repertoires in COVID-19. Study as a whole: Specimens from acute and convalescent COVID-19 originated in the United States, Italy and Spain. From T cells, B-cell-depleted T cells, or PBMCs came the material, which was cDNA or gDNA.

Two negative PCRs, clearance, or symptom resolution were required of recovered Cohort 3 donors. Clones were sequenced by immunoSEQ multiplex PCR, and TCRdb holds only the in-frame ones, with some missing. The sample lists some 380,000 clones; 87% were seen once. The germline V gene has CDR1 SGHNT and CDR2 YYREEE (reference sequence). The CDR3 sequence is 14 residues long. J lost 7 bases, V lost 4 bases, and 6 bases had no gene match. The sequencing input was PBMCs or T cells enriched from blood (not recorded which). The TCR originated in a man aged 25 to 40 who had recovered from COVID-19. The J gene is TRBJ1-4, the V gene TRBV5-4; 8 bases line up with TRBD1. The CDR3 DNA reads as TGTGCCAGCAGCGACCAGGGGGCCCTTGAAAAACTGTTTTTT. Its translation: CASSDQGALEKLFF. The complete variable domain, with remaining parts taken from reference TRBV5-4 and TRBJ1-4, reads ETGVTQSPTHLIKTRGQQVTLRCSSQSGHNTVSWYQQALGQGPQFIFQYYREEENGRGNFPPRFSGLQFPNYSSELNVNALELDDSALYLCASSDQGALEKLFFGSGTQLSVL.